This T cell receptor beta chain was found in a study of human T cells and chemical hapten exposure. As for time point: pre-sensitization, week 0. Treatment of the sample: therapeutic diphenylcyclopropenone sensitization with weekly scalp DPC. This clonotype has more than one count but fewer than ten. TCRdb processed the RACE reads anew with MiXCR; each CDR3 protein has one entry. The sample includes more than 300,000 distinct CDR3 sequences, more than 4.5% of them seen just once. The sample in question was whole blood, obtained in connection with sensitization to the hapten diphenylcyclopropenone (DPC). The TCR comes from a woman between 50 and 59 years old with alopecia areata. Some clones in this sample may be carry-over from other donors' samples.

DNA for the CDR3: TGTGCCAGCTCACCATCGTCCCAGACCCAGTACTTC. This translates into CASSPSSQTQYF. The chain couples TRBV18 to TRBJ2-5; no clear D. CDR3 size: 12 residues. Per germline, CDR1 KGHSH and CDR2 LQKENI. Between the trimmed V and J ends, which lost 2 bases and 6 bases, there was a span of 7 bases.